This T cell receptor (beta chain) appears in the sequencing data of a study of cytomegalovirus exposure and HLA in healthy donors. Turning to the study itself: There were approximately 85 million unique TCRs (from HLA-typed donors) in an early data release.

Study-level points and caveats: Analysis was carried out at a later point, and it linked a missense DCLRE1C variant to TCR beta V- and J-gene trimming. There were reportedly fewer N-insertions in an Asian-associated ancestry cluster than the approximately 670-donor mean, in a later analysis. Rarity characterized most TCR sequences, yet some public TCRs appeared in many donors.

The V gene lost 4 bases and the J gene lost 5 bases, with 14 bases spanning the gap. The CDR3 totals 13 residues. Germline-derived CDR1 and CDR2 are SQVTM and ANQGSEA. Concerning this clone: Its specificity is not known.

PCR was performed using 60 Vbeta and 13 Jbeta primers. The data were produced by immunoSEQ multiplex PCR, yet TCRdb's version contains in-frame clones alone and is incomplete. Of about 170,000 clones in the sample, roughly 84% are singletons; the top ten hold approximately 1.5%. The V and J genes are TRBV29-1 and TRBJ1-2; D is perhaps TRBD1 (5 bases). The sequence derives from a male donor in good health and CMV-seronegative. Sample: PBMCs. The CDR3 region is CSVVGGLGYGYTF. The CDR3 DNA reads as TGCAGCGTTGTGGGGGGATTAGGGTATGGCTACACCTTC.